This TCR beta chain was documented in a study of T cell changes during pregnancy in multiple sclerosis. The CDR3 runs 13 residues. Germline V gene lookup returns CDR1 MDHEN and CDR2 SYDVKM. Trimming removed 2 bases from V and 7 bases from J, with 8 bases in between. Measured with immunoSEQ multiplex PCR; TCRdb has only the in-frame clones, and not every one. Of just under 20,000 clones detected, 75% to 90% appear once; the ten largest clones hold roughly 6%. This chain uses TRBV28 with TRBJ2-2, with unresolved D. The sequencing here drew on CD8+ T cells from peripheral blood mononuclear cells, taken in the third trimester of pregnancy. The sequence came from a female donor in good health, enrolled as a control in a pregnancy study. CDR3 DNA: TGTGCCAGCAGTTTAAGTGCGATCGGGGAGCTGTTTTTT. Translated: CASSLSAIGELFF.